The clone carrying this T cell receptor beta chain was seen repeatedly, ten times or more. The data derive from a study of T-cell reconstitution after alpha-beta-depleted transplantation in children. The germline CDR1 and CDR2 sequences are SGHVS and FNYEAQ. J gave up 1 base and V 5 bases, and 7 bases lay outside the gene matches. This CDR3 spans 15 amino acids. Unique molecular identifiers were incorporated into the prepared TCRbeta library. One entry per CDR3 protein, called by TCRdb with MiXCR from the PCR reads. The data show under 5,000 distinct CDR3 sequences, about 7% seen once. The V gene is TRBV7-6, the J gene TRBJ2-5, with 7 bases aligning to TRBD1. The receptor's source is a boy in the first two years of life who had a stem cell transplant for SCID, so the T cells may come from the graft donor. The material sequenced was PBMCs, mostly from graft donor cells, taken 60 days after TCRalphabeta/CD19-depleted stem cell transplant. For the CDR3, the DNA is TGTGCCAGCAGCCCGGGACAGAGGACCCAAGAGACCCAGTACTTC. Its protein is CASSPGQRTQETQYF.